This TCR beta chain was identified during a study of CD8+CD57+ T cells in acquired aplastic anemia. Overall study findings and caveats: In CD8+ cells, Simpson's diversity showed no significant difference between patients and controls.

V was pared by 5 bases and J by 6 bases, with 11 bases between. Germline CDR1 is SEHNR and CDR2 is FQNEAQ (reference sequence). CDR3 length: 12 amino acids. On this clonotype: Its antigen is not identified.

TCR beta VDJ and CDR3 were profiled, and genomic DNA was the template. TCRdb fed the reads into MiXCR, producing one record per CDR3 protein. The sample comprises fewer than 100,000 distinct CDR3 sequences, more than 40% of which are singletons, and 60% to 75% rests with the top ten. Sample: sorted CD4+, CD8+, or CD8+CD57+ T cells (not recorded which) from PBMCs. The chain uses TRBV7-9 and TRBJ2-7; D is ambiguous. The receptor's source is a human donor in good health, serving as a control. The CDR3 nucleotides read TGTGCCAGCAGCCCATCGGCGTCCGAGCAGTACTTC. Amino acid sequence: CASSPSASEQYF. The complete variable domain, with remaining parts taken from reference TRBV7-9 and TRBJ2-7, reads DTGVSQNPRHKITKRGQNVTFRCDPISEHNRLYWYRQTLGQGPEFLTYFQNEAQLEKSRLLSDRFSAERPKGSFSTLEIQRTEQGDSAMYLCASSPSASEQYFGPGTRLTVT.